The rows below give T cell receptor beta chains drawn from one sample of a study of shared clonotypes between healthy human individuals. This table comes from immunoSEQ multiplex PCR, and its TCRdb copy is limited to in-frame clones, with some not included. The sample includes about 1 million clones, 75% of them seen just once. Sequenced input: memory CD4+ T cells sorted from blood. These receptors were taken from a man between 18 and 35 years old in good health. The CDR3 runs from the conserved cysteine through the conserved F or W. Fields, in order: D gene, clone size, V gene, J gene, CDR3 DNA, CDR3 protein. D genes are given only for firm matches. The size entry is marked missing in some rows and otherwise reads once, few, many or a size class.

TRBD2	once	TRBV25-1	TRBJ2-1	TGTGCCAGCGGCCAAAGGGCTAGCGGGAGTGGCAATGAGCAGTTCTTC	CASGQRASGSGNEQFF
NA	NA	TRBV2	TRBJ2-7	TGTGCCAGCAATAAAGAACGCTACGAGCAGTACTTC	CASNKERYEQYF
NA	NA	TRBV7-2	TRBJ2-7	TGTGCCAGCAGCTTAGGACGGGCGGGGCCGGACGGCGAGCAGTACTTC	CASSLGRAGPDGEQYF
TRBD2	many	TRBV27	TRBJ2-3	TGTGCCAGCAGGGGCCTCTCGGCGGGAGAATCAGATACGCAGTATTTT	CASRGLSAGESDTQYF
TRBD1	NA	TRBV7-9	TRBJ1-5	TGTGCCAGCAGCGTAGCGGGACAGGCCGTTCAGCCCCAGCATTTT	CASSVAGQAVQPQHF
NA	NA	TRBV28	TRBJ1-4	TGTGCCAGCAGTTTGGAAGGGAAGGATGAAAAACTGTTTTTT	CASSLEGKDEKLFF
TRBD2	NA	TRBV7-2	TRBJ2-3	TGTGCCAGCAGCCCGGGACTAGCGGGAGCATCAGATACGCAGTATTTT	CASSPGLAGASDTQYF
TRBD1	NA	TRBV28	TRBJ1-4	TGTGCCAGCATCAATCAGGGGGCCAGTGAAAAACTGTTTTTT	CASINQGASEKLFF
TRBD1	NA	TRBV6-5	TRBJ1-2	TGTGCCAGCAGCCCCCGACAGGGGTATGGCTACACCTTC	CASSPRQGYGYTF
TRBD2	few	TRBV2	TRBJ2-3	TGTGCCAGCCGGGTCTATAGCGGGGGTGGCGCAGATACGCAGTATTTT	CASRVYSGGGADTQYF
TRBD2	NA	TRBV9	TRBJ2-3	TGTGCCAGCAGCTACGGACTAGCGGGGACCACAGATACGCAGTATTTT	CASSYGLAGTTDTQYF
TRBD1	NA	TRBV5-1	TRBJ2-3	TGCGCCAGCAGCCCATACCCCGGGACAGGGGTTGATACGCAGTATTTT	CASSPYPGTGVDTQYF
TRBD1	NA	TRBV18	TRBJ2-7	TGTGCCAGCTCACCTAACGACAGGGCAGGGAGTTCCTACGAGCAGTACTTC	CASSPNDRAGSSYEQYF